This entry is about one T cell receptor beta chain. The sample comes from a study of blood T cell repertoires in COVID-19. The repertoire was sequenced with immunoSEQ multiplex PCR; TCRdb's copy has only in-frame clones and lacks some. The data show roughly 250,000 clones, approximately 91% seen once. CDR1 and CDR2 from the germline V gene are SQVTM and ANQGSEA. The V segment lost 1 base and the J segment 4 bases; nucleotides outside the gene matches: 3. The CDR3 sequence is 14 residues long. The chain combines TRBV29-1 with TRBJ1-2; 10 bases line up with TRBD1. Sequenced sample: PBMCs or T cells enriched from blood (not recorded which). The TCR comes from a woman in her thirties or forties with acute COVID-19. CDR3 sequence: CSVEADRGTYGYTF. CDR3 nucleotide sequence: TGCAGCGTTGAAGCGGACAGGGGGACCTATGGCTACACCTTC.